Given below is one T cell receptor (beta chain) in context. Its antigen is not known. This CDR3 contains 15 residues. The germline CDR1 and CDR2 sequences are SGHRS and YFSETQ. After removal of 5 bases from V and 0 bases from J, the junction contained 8 bases not matched to a gene. The data derive from a study of cytomegalovirus exposure and HLA in healthy donors. The PCR ran on 60 Vbeta and 13 Jbeta primers. Assay used: immunoSEQ multiplex PCR; TCRdb lists only in-frame clones, some missing. Of 95,000 to 150,000 clones listed, around 84% were seen once; the top ten hold over 5.5%. Study conclusions and caveats: Per published reports, the classifier diagnosed cytomegalovirus status with high specificity and sensitivity. Across donors, presence/absence analyses took sequencing depth to be roughly uniform.

This TCR was sampled from a woman in her forties in good health and CMV-seronegative. The chain has TRBV5-1 and TRBJ2-7; 7 bases are a match to TRBD1. The source material was PBMCs. The CDR3 loop reads CASRGGGRSSYEQYF. CDR3 DNA: TGCGCCAGCAGAGGGGGCGGGCGGAGCTCCTACGAGCAGTACTTC.